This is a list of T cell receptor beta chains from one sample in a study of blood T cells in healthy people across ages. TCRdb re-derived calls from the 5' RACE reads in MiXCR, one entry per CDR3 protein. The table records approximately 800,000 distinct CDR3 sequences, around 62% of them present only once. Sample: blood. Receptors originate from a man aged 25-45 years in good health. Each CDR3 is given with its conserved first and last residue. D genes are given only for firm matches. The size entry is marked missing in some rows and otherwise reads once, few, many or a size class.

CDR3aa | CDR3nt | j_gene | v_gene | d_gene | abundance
CSVTGIGTEAFF | TGCAGCGTGACAGGGATCGGCACTGAAGCTTTCTTT | TRBJ1-1 | TRBV29-1 | TRBD1 | .
CSVSPSGGLSTDTQYF | TGCAGCGTTTCACCTAGCGGGGGGCTTAGCACAGATACGCAGTATTTT | TRBJ2-3 | TRBV29-1 | TRBD2 | .
CASSLGLAGNDEQYF | TGTGCCAGCAGCTTAGGGCTAGCGGGGAACGACGAGCAGTACTTC | TRBJ2-7 | TRBV7-2 | TRBD2 | .
CASSLGVISDTQYF | TGTGCCAGCAGCTTGGGGGTGATCTCAGATACGCAGTATTTT | TRBJ2-3 | TRBV7-9 | . | .
CASSQMTGLGNIQYF | TGTGCCAGCAGCCAAATGACAGGGTTGGGAAACATTCAGTACTTC | TRBJ2-4 | TRBV3-1 | TRBD1 | once
CASTGLQGLHGYTF | TGTGCCAGCACCGGGCTACAGGGTCTCCATGGCTACACCTTC | TRBJ1-2 | TRBV7-2 | . | few
CAISTGRTDTQYF | TGTGCCATTTCGACAGGGAGAACAGATACGCAGTATTTT | TRBJ2-3 | TRBV15 | TRBD1 | .
CASSGQGGVYEQYF | TGTGCCAGCAGCGGACAGGGGGGTGTGTACGAGCAGTACTTC | TRBJ2-7 | TRBV12-3/TRBV12-4 | TRBD1 | few
CSARRKGSVSYEQYF | TGCAGTGCTAGACGGAAGGGAAGTGTCTCCTACGAGCAGTACTTC | TRBJ2-7 | TRBV20-1 | . | .
CASSSGTSSTDTQYF | TGTGCCAGCAGTTCCGGGACTAGCTCCACAGATACGCAGTATTTT | TRBJ2-3 | TRBV2 | TRBD2 | .
CASSVKTEGTDTQYF | TGTGCCAGCAGCGTAAAAACTGAGGGCACAGATACGCAGTATTTT | TRBJ2-3 | TRBV9 | . | .
CASSQERTSDQPQHF | TGCGCCAGCAGCCAAGAGAGGACTTCCGATCAGCCCCAGCATTTT | TRBJ1-5 | TRBV4-3 | . | .
CASTRTVGAVNEQFF | TGTGCCAGCACCCGGACGGTGGGAGCGGTCAATGAGCAGTTCTTC | TRBJ2-1 | TRBV28 | . | .
CASSFRQGYLSGANVLTF | TGTGCCAGCAGCTTCCGACAGGGGTATCTCTCTGGGGCCAACGTCCTGACTTTC | TRBJ2-6 | TRBV3-1 | TRBD1 | .
CSARLAGGETQYF | TGCAGTGCCCGACTAGCGGGGGGGGAGACCCAGTACTTC | TRBJ2-5 | TRBV20-1 | TRBD2 | .
CANKLDSTDTQYF | TGTGCCAACAAGTTGGACAGCACAGATACGCAGTATTTT | TRBJ2-3 | TRBV21-1 | . | .
CSALPSGTQETQFF | TGCAGTGCCCTTCCTAGCGGCACCCAAGAGACCCAGTTCTTC | TRBJ2-1 | TRBV20-1 | TRBD2 | .
CAISEFPASGGTDTQYF | TGTGCCATCAGTGAGTTCCCGGCTAGCGGGGGCACAGATACGCAGTATTTT | TRBJ2-3 | TRBV10-3 | TRBD2 | once
CASSLRLAGGRETQYF | TGCGCCAGCAGCCTCCGACTAGCGGGGGGTCGGGAGACCCAGTACTTC | TRBJ2-5 | TRBV4-3 | TRBD2 | .
CASSLQQGATLVGYTF | TGTGCCAGCAGCTTACAACAGGGGGCGACGCTTGTCGGCTACACCTTC | TRBJ1-2 | TRBV7-2 | TRBD1 | many
CASSYGTSGATDTQYF | TGTGCCAGCAGTTACGGGACTAGCGGGGCCACAGATACGCAGTATTTT | TRBJ2-3 | TRBV6-5 | TRBD2 | .
CASSTLTSGVPFTDTQYF | TGTGCCAGCAGTACCCTAACTAGCGGGGTTCCCTTCACAGATACGCAGTATTTT | TRBJ2-3 | TRBV6-1 | TRBD2 | .
CASSLGGYWRSADTQYF | TGTGCCAGCAGCTTGGGGGGGTACTGGCGCTCAGCAGATACGCAGTATTTT | TRBJ2-3 | TRBV5-6 | . | .
CASSLDSGGSYNEQFF | TGTGCCAGCAGTTTAGATAGCGGGGGCTCCTACAATGAGCAGTTCTTC | TRBJ2-1 | TRBV7-2 | TRBD2 | few
CASSTTLAGTYEQYF | TGTGCCAGCAGCACGACACTAGCGGGGACCTACGAGCAGTACTTC | TRBJ2-7 | TRBV9 | TRBD2 | .
CASSPPTSLGTDTQYF | TGTGCCAGCAGTCCTCCGACTAGTCTTGGCACAGATACGCAGTATTTT | TRBJ2-3 | TRBV28 | . | .
CAGSVATGNDYGYTF | TGTGCCGGCAGCGTAGCGACAGGGAATGACTATGGCTACACCTTC | TRBJ1-2 | TRBV9 | TRBD1 | .
CASSVTGGGDTDTQYF | TGTGCCAGCAGCGTAACTGGCGGGGGGGACACAGATACGCAGTATTTT | TRBJ2-3 | TRBV9 | TRBD2 | .
CSARPGGMLDTQYF | TGCAGTGCCCGACCCGGGGGGATGTTGGATACGCAGTATTTT | TRBJ2-3 | TRBV20-1 | TRBD2 | .
CASSLKHPGSSYEQYF | TGCGCCAGCAGCCTTAAGCACCCGGGTTCCTCCTACGAGCAGTACTTC | TRBJ2-7 | TRBV4-3 | . | .
CASSLTGYPYEQYF | TGTGCCAGCAGTTTGACAGGGTATCCCTACGAGCAGTACTTC | TRBJ2-7 | TRBV6-2/TRBV6-3 | TRBD1 | .
CASSSESGGPTGELFF | TGTGCCAGCAGCTCCGAGTCAGGAGGACCCACCGGGGAGCTGTTTTTT | TRBJ2-2 | TRBV7-9 | . | .
CASSLGVQGTADSQYF | TGTGCCAGCAGCTTAGGGGTGCAGGGCACAGCAGATTCGCAGTATTTT | TRBJ2-3 | TRBV7-2 | . | .
CASSGRQGRDGYTF | TGTGCCAGCAGCGGAAGACAGGGACGTGATGGCTACACCTTC | TRBJ1-2 | TRBV11-2 | TRBD1 | few
CASSLWGGLQTYEQYF | TGTGCCAGCAGTTTATGGGGGGGGCTACAAACCTACGAGCAGTACTTC | TRBJ2-7 | TRBV28 | . | .
CASRALQETQYF | TGTGCCAGCAGGGCCCTCCAAGAGACCCAGTACTTC | TRBJ2-5 | TRBV11-1 | . | .
CASSSSGGPSGGAYNEQFF | TGCGCCAGCAGCTCCTCCGGGGGCCCTAGCGGGGGGGCTTACAATGAGCAGTTCTTC | TRBJ2-1 | TRBV5-1 | TRBD2 | few
CASDNRDWETQYF | TGTGCCAGCGACAACCGGGACTGGGAGACCCAGTACTTC | TRBJ2-5 | TRBV6-1 | . | .
CASSFPRARAPKEEQFF | TGTGCCAGCAGCTTTCCACGCGCCCGGGCCCCCAAAGAAGAGCAGTTCTTC | TRBJ2-1 | TRBV7-2 | . | .
CASSGDRGANEQFF | TGTGCCAGCAGCGGGGACAGGGGGGCCAATGAGCAGTTCTTC | TRBJ2-1 | TRBV28 | TRBD1 | .
CSASPGTGGAEAQYF | TGCAGTGCTTCCCCCGGGACAGGGGGGGCAGAGGCGCAGTATTTT | TRBJ2-3 | TRBV20-1 | TRBD1 | .
CASSGGTRGSETQYF | TGTGCCAGCAGTGGGGGGACACGGGGCAGCGAGACCCAGTACTTC | TRBJ2-5 | TRBV27 | . | .
CASSSSGTSIYEQYF | TGTGCCAGCAGTTCGTCCGGGACTAGCATCTACGAGCAGTACTTC | TRBJ2-7 | TRBV6-5 | TRBD2 | .
CATEDLAYNEQFF | TGTGCCACCGAGGACTTAGCCTACAATGAGCAGTTCTTC | TRBJ2-1 | TRBV24-1 | . | .
CASSSGQLLNYGYTF | TGTGCCAGCAGCTCAGGCCAGCTACTAAACTATGGCTACACCTTC | TRBJ1-2 | TRBV7-3 | . | few
CASSLEYTEQYF | TGCGCCAGCAGCTTGGAGTACACGGAGCAGTACTTC | TRBJ2-5 | TRBV5-1 | . | few
CASSQDGTGARFSPLHF | TGTGCCAGCAGCCAAGACGGGACCGGGGCGCGATTCTCACCCCTCCACTTT | TRBJ1-6 | TRBV14 | . | once
CASVPGGKETQYF | TGTGCCAGCGTTCCCGGGGGGAAAGAGACCCAGTACTTC | TRBJ2-5 | TRBV3-1 | TRBD2 | .
CASSPDSGAGETQYF | TGTGCCAGCAGCCCGGATAGCGGGGCAGGAGAGACCCAGTACTTC | TRBJ2-5 | TRBV9 | TRBD2 | many
CASKGYSNQPQHF | TGTGCCAGTAAGGGTTATAGCAATCAGCCCCAGCATTTT | TRBJ1-5 | TRBV2 | . | .
CASSPGQGGDTQYF | TGTGCCAGCAGTCCGGGACAGGGGGGGGATACGCAGTATTTT | TRBJ2-3 | TRBV6-6 | TRBD1 | many
CSARTIAGGFAETQYF | TGCAGTGCTAGAACCATAGCGGGGGGGTTCGCAGAGACCCAGTACTTC | TRBJ2-5 | TRBV20-1 | TRBD2 | .
CASSSQVQAYNEQFF | TGTGCCAGCAGCTCGCAGGTCCAGGCCTACAATGAGCAGTTCTTC | TRBJ2-1 | TRBV7-3 | . | .
CASSQLGLVEGRQFF | TGCGCCAGCAGCCAATTGGGGCTGGTAGAGGGGCGGCAGTTCTTC | TRBJ2-1 | TRBV4-3 | . | .
CSARVGTGGYEQYF | TGCAGTGCTAGAGTCGGGACGGGTGGCTACGAGCAGTACTTC | TRBJ2-7 | TRBV20-1 | . | few
CASSVSLQGRDFGDTQYF | TGTGCCAGCAGCGTATCATTACAGGGGAGAGATTTTGGAGATACGCAGTATTTT | TRBJ2-3 | TRBV9 | TRBD1 | .